The rows below give T cell receptor beta chains drawn from one sample of a study of cytomegalovirus exposure and HLA in healthy donors. The protocol was immunoSEQ multiplex PCR, while the TCRdb copy is restricted to in-frame clones and leaves out a portion. The data contain more than 250,000 clones, less than 95% of them seen just once; the ten biggest clones take up under 4%. Specimen: PBMCs. These receptors were taken from a woman aged 25 to 39 in good health and CMV-seronegative. Each CDR3 is given with its conserved first and last residue.

V gene: TRBV30
CDR3 protein: CAWRGTFGGSEQYF

V gene: TRBV4-1
CDR3 protein: CASRQPGQGHEQYF

V gene: TRBV5-6
CDR3 protein: CASSLGLRYEQYF

V gene: TRBV25-1
CDR3 protein: CASSRTSGGGGHEQYF

V gene: TRBV14
CDR3 protein: CASSQDLGTTEAFF

V gene: TRBV13
CDR3 protein: CASSLVGGGNNEQFF

V gene: TRBV9
CDR3 protein: CASSVGAGGDRKYQETQYF

V gene: TRBV6-1
CDR3 protein: CASSAYSYEQYF

V gene: TRBV27
CDR3 protein: CASSYWGQSYEQYF

V gene: TRBV15
CDR3 protein: CATSIGVGTSIGDEQYF

V gene: TRBV7-6
CDR3 protein: CASSLAWGLAGQETQYF

V gene: TRBV7-2
CDR3 protein: CASSLVTIRRLSENTEAFF

V gene: TRBV19
CDR3 protein: CATTGTAAGEQYF

V gene: TRBV4-1
CDR3 protein: CASSHGQGPSYEQYF

V gene: TRBV6-6
CDR3 protein: CASSYEGQVYEQYF

V gene: TRBV27
CDR3 protein: CASSPKAGGINTGELFF

V gene: TRBV27
CDR3 protein: CASSPLRDYNTGELFF

V gene: TRBV28
CDR3 protein: CASISPGTGGRYNEQFF

V gene: TRBV15
CDR3 protein: CATSRGGATGDNEQFF

V gene: TRBV7-3
CDR3 protein: CASSLLDRANTGELFF

V gene: TRBV6-5
CDR3 protein: CASSRKGASTEAFF

V gene: TRBV5-6
CDR3 protein: CASSLQTGWKIPGYTF

V gene: TRBV6-5
CDR3 protein: CASSREGTAYEQYF

V gene: TRBV5-4
CDR3 protein: CASSFTPGPNEKLFF

V gene: TRBV2
CDR3 protein: CASRTTSGQETQYF

V gene: TRBV6-6
CDR3 protein: CASSLSTGSNEQFF

V gene: TRBV18
CDR3 protein: CASSPEVLQFTDTQYF

V gene: TRBV14
CDR3 protein: CASSQVRGLATDTQYF

V gene: TRBV4-3
CDR3 protein: CASSSQEGRGNEQFF

V gene: TRBV29-1
CDR3 protein: CSVEASGKEETQYF

V gene: TRBV4-1
CDR3 protein: CASSQGPGSSYEQYF

V gene: TRBV18
CDR3 protein: CASSPRSGTNYEQYF

V gene: TRBV7-8
CDR3 protein: CASSLEVTVGEQYF

V gene: TRBV27
CDR3 protein: CASSSREKDNEQFF

V gene: TRBV5-4
CDR3 protein: CASSSSGRVTGELFF

V gene: TRBV4-1
CDR3 protein: CASSQVGPYEQYF

V gene: TRBV7-9
CDR3 protein: CASSLGNTAGETQYF

V gene: TRBV27
CDR3 protein: CASSFPPAF

V gene: TRBV4-1
CDR3 protein: CASSQEGLAGSLPSYNEQFF

V gene: TRBV28
CDR3 protein: CASNAGGWGYTF

V gene: TRBV6-1
CDR3 protein: CASRDTGTVSYEQYF

V gene: TRBV15
CDR3 protein: CATSREAGGITGELFF

V gene: TRBV29-1
CDR3 protein: CSVVGGGELFF